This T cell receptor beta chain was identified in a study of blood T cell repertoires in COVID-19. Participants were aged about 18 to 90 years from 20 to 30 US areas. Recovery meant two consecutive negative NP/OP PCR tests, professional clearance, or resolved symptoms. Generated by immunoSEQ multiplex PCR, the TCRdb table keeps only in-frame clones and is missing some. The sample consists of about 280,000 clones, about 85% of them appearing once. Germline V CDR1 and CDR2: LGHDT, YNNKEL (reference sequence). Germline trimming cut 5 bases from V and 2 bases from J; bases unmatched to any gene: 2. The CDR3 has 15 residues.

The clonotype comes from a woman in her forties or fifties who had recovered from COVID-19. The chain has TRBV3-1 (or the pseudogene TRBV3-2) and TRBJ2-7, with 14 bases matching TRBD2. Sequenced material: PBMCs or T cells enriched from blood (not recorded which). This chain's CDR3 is CASSSGLAGAYEQYF. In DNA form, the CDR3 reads TGTGCCAGCAGCTCGGGACTAGCGGGGGCCTACGAGCAGTACTTC.